This TCR beta chain was captured by sequencing in a study of shared T cell receptors in the human thymus (dated by TCRdb to the early 2020s). With regard to the full study: The study investigated the way shared, self-reactive T-cell receptor alpha chains are produced in the human thymus.

The CDR3 starts with the cysteine, ends with the phenylalanine, and has 18 residues. Just CDR3 DNA is preserved here, 54 bases in frame from base 1. The germline V gene provides CDR1 SGHTA and CDR2 FQGNSA. Relative to germline, V is 1 base shorter and J is 4 bases shorter, with 21 bases between their ends. For this clone: The antigen it binds to is not known. One base away there is no much larger clone; base qualities are not given.

Library creation used the immunoSEQ multiplex PCR assay. TCRdb took over this immuneACCESS table, retaining in-frame rearrangements with V and J assigned. Such tables are incomplete; in checked studies, under half of the missing clones stem from an unresolved V gene, and the remainder is unexplained. Present in this sample are over 350,000 clones, around 95% of which were seen just once. The top ten constitute roughly 0.02% of the sample. This sequence uses TRBV7-2 and TRBJ2-3; the D gene is unclear. The origin of this receptor is a human donor. Sequences were obtained from thymocytes. The base sequence is TGTGCCAGCAGCTTAGTGCACTCTCTTATGAAGGGTTCAGATACGCAGTATTTT. Translated, this is CASSLVHSLMKGSDTQYF.